The entry that follows covers one TCR beta chain sequence. PCR or immunohistochemistry showed mismatch repair deficiency in every enrolled patient. These data belong to a study of PD-1 blockade in mismatch repair-deficient tumors. Study-level information: All were previously treated, progressing patients with 11 to 13 mismatch repair-deficient cancer types.

Profiling relied on immunoSEQ multiplex PCR, and the TCRdb table lists in-frame clones only, not all of them. The sample includes some 85,000 clones, roughly 80% seen only once; the top ten take roughly 6%. Germline CDR1 is MNHEY and CDR2 is SMNVEV (reference sequence). V was clipped by 5 bases and J by 3 bases; unmatched bases: 9. The CDR3 extends over 16 amino acids. V is TRBV27 and J is TRBJ1-1; 10 bases are shared with TRBD1. The clonotype was recovered from an adult with mismatch repair-deficient cancer. Sequences were derived from peripheral blood, sampled 44 weeks after starting pembrolizumab. The CDR3 spells CASSNGQGGLYTEAFF. The CDR3 coding sequence is TGTGCCAGCAGTAACGGACAGGGGGGATTGTACACTGAAGCTTTCTTT.